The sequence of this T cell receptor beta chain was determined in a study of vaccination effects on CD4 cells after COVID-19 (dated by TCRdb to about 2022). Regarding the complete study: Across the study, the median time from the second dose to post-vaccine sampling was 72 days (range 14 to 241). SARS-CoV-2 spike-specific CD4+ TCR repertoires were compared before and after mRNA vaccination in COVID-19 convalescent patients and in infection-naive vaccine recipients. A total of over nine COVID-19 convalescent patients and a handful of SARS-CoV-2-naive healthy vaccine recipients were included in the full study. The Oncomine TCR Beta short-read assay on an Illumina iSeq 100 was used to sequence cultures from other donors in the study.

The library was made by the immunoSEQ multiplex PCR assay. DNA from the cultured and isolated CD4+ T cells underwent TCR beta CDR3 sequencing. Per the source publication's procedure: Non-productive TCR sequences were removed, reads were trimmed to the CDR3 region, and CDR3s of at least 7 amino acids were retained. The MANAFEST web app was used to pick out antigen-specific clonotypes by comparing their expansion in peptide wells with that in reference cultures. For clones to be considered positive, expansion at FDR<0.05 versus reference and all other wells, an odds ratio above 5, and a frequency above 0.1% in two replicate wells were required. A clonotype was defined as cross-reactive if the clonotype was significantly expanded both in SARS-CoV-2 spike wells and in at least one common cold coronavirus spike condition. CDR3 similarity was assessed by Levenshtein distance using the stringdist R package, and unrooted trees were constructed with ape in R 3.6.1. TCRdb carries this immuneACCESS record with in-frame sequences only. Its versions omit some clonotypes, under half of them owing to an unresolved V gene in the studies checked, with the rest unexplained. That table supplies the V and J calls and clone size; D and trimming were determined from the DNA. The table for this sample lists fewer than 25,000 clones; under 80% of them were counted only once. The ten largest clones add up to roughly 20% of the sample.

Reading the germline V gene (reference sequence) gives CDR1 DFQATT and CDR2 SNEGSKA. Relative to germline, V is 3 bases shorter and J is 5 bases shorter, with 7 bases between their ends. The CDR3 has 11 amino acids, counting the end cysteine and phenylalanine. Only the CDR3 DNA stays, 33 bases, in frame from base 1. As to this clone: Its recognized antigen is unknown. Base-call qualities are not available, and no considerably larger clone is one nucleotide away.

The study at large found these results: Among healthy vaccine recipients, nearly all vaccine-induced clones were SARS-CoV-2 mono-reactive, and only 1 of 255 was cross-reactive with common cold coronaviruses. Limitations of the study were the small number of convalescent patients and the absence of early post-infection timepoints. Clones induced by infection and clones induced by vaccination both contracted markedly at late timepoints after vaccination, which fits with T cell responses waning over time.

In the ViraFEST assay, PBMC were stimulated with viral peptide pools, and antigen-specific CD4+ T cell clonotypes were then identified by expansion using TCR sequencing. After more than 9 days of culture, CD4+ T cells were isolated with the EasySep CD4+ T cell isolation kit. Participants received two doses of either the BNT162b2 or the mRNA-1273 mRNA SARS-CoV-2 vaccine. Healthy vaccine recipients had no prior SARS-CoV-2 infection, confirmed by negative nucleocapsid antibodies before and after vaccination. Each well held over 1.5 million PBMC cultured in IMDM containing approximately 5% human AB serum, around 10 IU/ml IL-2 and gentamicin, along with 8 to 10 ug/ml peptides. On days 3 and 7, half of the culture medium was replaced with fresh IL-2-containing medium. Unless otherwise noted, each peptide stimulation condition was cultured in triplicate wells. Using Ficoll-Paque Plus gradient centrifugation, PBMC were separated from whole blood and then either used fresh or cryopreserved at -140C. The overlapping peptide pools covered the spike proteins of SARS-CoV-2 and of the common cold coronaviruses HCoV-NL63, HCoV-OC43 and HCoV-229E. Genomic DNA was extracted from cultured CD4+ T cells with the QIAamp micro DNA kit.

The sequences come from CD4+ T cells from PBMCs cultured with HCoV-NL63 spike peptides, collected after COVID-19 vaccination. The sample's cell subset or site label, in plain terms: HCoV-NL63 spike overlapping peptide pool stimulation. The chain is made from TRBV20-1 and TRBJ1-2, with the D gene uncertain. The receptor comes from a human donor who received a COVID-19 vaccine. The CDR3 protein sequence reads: CSASGRYGYTF. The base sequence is TGCAGTGCTAGTGGGAGGTATGGCTACACCTTC.